The clone carrying this T cell receptor (beta chain) has a count of ten or more. Antigen: not known. Germline CDR1 LGHDT, CDR2 YNNKEL (reference sequence). The length of the CDR3 is 14 residues. Trimming cost V 6 bases and J 5 bases; bases outside gene matches: 5. Amplification of TCR beta CDR3 regions used RNA as the template. HTBI primers drove first-round RT-PCR of the TCR CDR3. TCRdb re-called the multiplex PCR reads with MiXCR, one entry per CDR3 protein. The sample has approximately 370,000 distinct CDR3 sequences, roughly 17% seen once. These data come from a study of T cells in Graves' hyperthyroidism and ophthalmopathy. Overall study context: Specimen type is peripheral blood, collected at initial diagnosis prior to any treatment. Study conclusions and caveats: Within blood appeared most thyroid clonotypes that had expanded above 0.001.

The receptor was isolated from a woman aged 25 to 39 with Graves' hyperthyroidism that later progressed to Graves' ophthalmopathy. Sequencing was done on a sample of blood. V and J are TRBV3-1 and TRBJ2-2; 8 bases map to TRBD1. The CDR3 sequence is CASRNRGETGELFF. The CDR3 bases are TGTGCCAGCAGAAACAGGGGGGAAACCGGGGAGCTGTTTTTT.